Given below is one TCR beta chain in context. Clones were read by immunoSEQ multiplex PCR, and TCRdb kept only the in-frame ones, dropping some. The sample records 90,000 to 100,000 clones, approximately 80% being singletons. These data belong to a study of control samples from healthy donors and cancer patients. The origin of this receptor is a woman in her 30s in good health. The sequenced sample was blood.

This chain's CDR3 is CASSDWVGQGKSPLHF. The DNA for the CDR3 is TGTGCCAGCAGTGACTGGGTAGGGCAGGGTAAATCACCCCTCCACTTT. The V and J genes are TRBV6-1 and TRBJ1-6; the D gene is possibly TRBD1 (5 bases). V lost 3 bases and J lost 10, with 19 bases in between. CDR1 is MNHNS and CDR2 is SASEGT in the germline V gene. There are 16 residues in the CDR3.